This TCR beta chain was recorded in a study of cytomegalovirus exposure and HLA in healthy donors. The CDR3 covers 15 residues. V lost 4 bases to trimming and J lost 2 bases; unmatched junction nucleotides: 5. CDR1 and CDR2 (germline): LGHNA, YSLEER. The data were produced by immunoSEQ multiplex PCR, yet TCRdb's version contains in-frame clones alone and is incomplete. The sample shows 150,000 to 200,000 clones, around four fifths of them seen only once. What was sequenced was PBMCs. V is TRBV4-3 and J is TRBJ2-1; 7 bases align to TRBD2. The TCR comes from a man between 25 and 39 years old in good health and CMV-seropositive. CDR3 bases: TGCGCCAGCAGCCCGGGGGGAAACCCCTACAATGAGCAGTTCTTC. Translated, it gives CASSPGGNPYNEQFF.